The rows below give T cell receptor beta chains drawn from one sample of a study of human T cells and chemical hapten exposure. Via MiXCR, TCRdb re-called the RACE reads, giving one row per CDR3 protein. The sample carries about 180,000 distinct CDR3 sequences, more than 25% recorded once. The specimen was whole blood, collected in connection with sensitization to the hapten diphenylcyclopropenone (DPC). Every receptor here comes from a woman aged 25 to 39 with alopecia areata. Some clones in this sample may be carry-over from other donors' samples. CDR3s include the opening cysteine and the closing phenylalanine or tryptophan. The order of the fields is V gene, clone size, D gene, J gene, CDR3 DNA, CDR3 protein. The D gene is left open where the match is weak. Rows may omit the clone size; those that give it use once, few, many or a size class.

TRBV20-1	.	.	TRBJ1-4	TGCAGTGCTAGAGATCAGTCTCCCCTTGGGGAAAAACTGTTTTTT	CSARDQSPLGEKLFF
TRBV28	.	.	TRBJ2-3	TGTGCCAGCAGTTTCACTCAAGGAACAGCAGATACGCAGTATTTT	CASSFTQGTADTQYF
TRBV5-8	.	.	TRBJ2-1	TGTGCCAGCAGCTTTTACGTCGGGCATAATGAGCAGTTCTTC	CASSFYVGHNEQFF
TRBV3-1	many	.	TRBJ2-5	TGTGCCAGCAGCCAAGAGGATAGGTCGCTCCAAGAGACCCAGTACTTC	CASSQEDRSLQETQYF
TRBV21-1	few	.	TRBJ2-3	TGTGCCAGCATCGCGCGGACTAGCGGGAGCCGTACAGATACGCAGTATTTT	CASIARTSGSRTDTQYF
TRBV2	few	TRBD2	TRBJ2-1	TGTGCCAGCAGTGAATCTAGCGGGGGATACAATGAGCAGTTCTTC	CASSESSGGYNEQFF
TRBV6-2/TRBV6-3	few	TRBD1	TRBJ2-3	TGTGCCAGCAGTTCTCCGGGACAGAGCACAGATACGCAGTATTTT	CASSSPGQSTDTQYF
TRBV25-1	few	.	TRBJ1-5	TGTGCCAGCAGCGCGGCAGGTAGCAATCAGCCCCAGCATTTT	CASSAAGSNQPQHF
TRBV30	many	.	TRBJ1-6	TGTGCCTGGAAGATAACAGGGAGCAATTCACCCCTCCACTTT	CAWKITGSNSPLHF
TRBV2	.	.	TRBJ1-1	TGTGCCAGCAGTTACGACAGGAACACTGAAGCTTTCTTT	CASSYDRNTEAFF
TRBV28	few	.	TRBJ1-2	TGTGCCAGCAGACCCGGGCCTAGGGTGATATGCACCTTC	CASRPGPRVICTF
TRBV28	.	.	TRBJ2-5	TGTGCCAGCACCCCGTGGGGCAGACAAGAGACCCAGTACTTC	CASTPWGRQETQYF
TRBV24-1	.	.	TRBJ2-3	TGTGCCACCGAGGGGGATAGCACAGATACGCAGTATTTT	CATEGDSTDTQYF
TRBV10-3	.	.	TRBJ2-7	TGTGCCATCAGTGCGAGGTTCGGTTACGAGCAGTACTTC	CAISARFGYEQYF
TRBV9	few	.	TRBJ2-5	TGTGCCAGCAGCGTAGATCTAGCGTTGGGGGAGACCCAGTACTTC	CASSVDLALGETQYF
TRBV4-1	few	.	TRBJ1-2	TGCGCCAGCAGCCAAGGAACGGCCGGGAGGGGGACTGTGACCTTC	CASSQGTAGRGTVTF
TRBV7-2	.	.	TRBJ2-5	TGTGCCAGCAGCCAAACTATGAAGATCCGGGGGAGCCCCGAAGAGACCCAGTACTTC	CASSQTMKIRGSPEETQYF
TRBV24-1	.	TRBD2	TRBJ2-1	TGTGCCACCAGTGATTTGACTAGCGGGAGCAATGAGCAGTTCTTC	CATSDLTSGSNEQFF
TRBV4-3	few	TRBD2	TRBJ2-7	TGCGCCAGCAGCCTGGGACTAGCTTCTAACGGGGAGCAGTACTTC	CASSLGLASNGEQYF
TRBV12-3/TRBV12-4	.	TRBD2	TRBJ2-7	TGTGCCAGCAGTTTTGGGACTAGCGGGAGAGACGAGCAGTACTTC	CASSFGTSGRDEQYF
TRBV4-3	.	.	TRBJ1-2	TGCGCCAGCAGCCAAGATTCGGACGGGTACTATGGCTACACCTTC	CASSQDSDGYYGYTF
TRBV24-1	few	.	TRBJ1-1	TGTGCCACCAGTGATCAGGTGAACACTGAAGCTTTCTTT	CATSDQVNTEAFF
TRBV29-1	many	.	TRBJ2-5	TGCAGCGTTGTATTCCCCGGAACCGAGACCCAGTACTTC	CSVVFPGTETQYF
TRBV4-3	.	.	TRBJ1-3	TGCGCCAGCAGCCAAGTGTCTACCCCTGGAAACACCATATATTTT	CASSQVSTPGNTIYF
TRBV3-1	few	.	TRBJ2-1	TGTGCCAGCAGCTCCCGAGAGAATGAGCAGTTCTTC	CASSSRENEQFF
TRBV28	.	TRBD1	TRBJ1-1	TGTGCCAGCAGTTTATTGGACAGGGTAACTGAAGCTTTCTTT	CASSLLDRVTEAFF
TRBV7-2	.	TRBD1	TRBJ2-3	TGTGCCAGCAGCTCAACCGGGACAGCAAGCCCCACAGATACGCAGTATTTT	CASSSTGTASPTDTQYF
TRBV20-1	once	.	TRBJ2-7	TGCAGTGCTAGAGATTTGGAGATTCCCTACGAGCAGTACTTC	CSARDLEIPYEQYF
TRBV7-9	.	.	TRBJ2-5	TGTGCCAGCAGCTTTTCGGAGGAGACCCAGTACTTC	CASSFSEETQYF